This T cell receptor (beta chain) was captured by sequencing in a study of T cell changes during pregnancy in multiple sclerosis. Libraries were prepared by immunoSEQ multiplex PCR; TCRdb keeps only in-frame clonotypes and omits some of them. The table has 65,000 to 85,000 clones, 94% seen once. This CDR3 has 15 residues. Germline CDR1 reads GTSNPN; CDR2 reads SVGIG (reference sequence). V lost 3 bases to trimming and J lost 7 bases; unmatched junction nucleotides: 11. Sequencing used CD4+ T cells from peripheral blood mononuclear cells, obtained after pregnancy. This chain connects TRBV30 to TRBJ2-3; 9 positions agree with TRBD2. This clonotype originated in a female donor with multiple sclerosis, enrolled in a pregnancy study. The CDR3 loop is CAWSGGIGLANTQYF. The CDR3 DNA reads TGTGCCTGGAGCGGGGGGATTGGACTAGCGAATACGCAGTATTTT. The full variable domain, with the rest looked up from reference TRBV30 and TRBJ2-3, is SQTIHQWPATLVQPVGSPLSLECTVEGTSNPNLYWYRQAAGRGLQLLFYSVGIGQISSEVPQNLSASRPQDRQFILSSKKLLLSDSGFYLCAWSGGIGLANTQYFGPGTRLTVL.